Listed below are T cell receptor beta chains from one sample, sequenced in a study of blood T cells in healthy people across ages. TCRdb reprocessed the 5' RACE reads with MiXCR, giving one entry per CDR3 protein. The table lists over 700,000 distinct CDR3 sequences, less than 70% of them singletons. The material sequenced was blood. These receptors were collected from a man older than 75 in good health. The CDR3 runs from the conserved cysteine through the conserved F or W. The D gene is left open where the match is weak. Size tells how often a clone was seen (once, few, many) or the class of an expanded clone, and some rows leave it out.

j_call d_call clone_size v_call cdr3_nt cdr3_aa
TRBJ2-7 NA few TRBV27 TGTGCCACCCGATTAGGCGGCTACGGCGAGCAGTACTTC CATRLGGYGEQYF
TRBJ2-1 NA NA TRBV20-1 TGCAGTGCTAGAAGCCAAGAACCGGGAGCGAACAATGAGCAGTTCTTC CSARSQEPGANNEQFF
TRBJ2-1 NA NA TRBV3-1 TGTGCCAGCAGCCAAGTAGAGACTGAGCAGTTCTTC CASSQVETEQFF
TRBJ2-3 TRBD2 NA TRBV7-3 TGTGCCAGCAGCTTAAGGCCCAGCGGGAGCGTGGATACGCAGTATTTT CASSLRPSGSVDTQYF
TRBJ1-1 NA few TRBV4-2 TGTGCCAGCAGCCAAGGAATCGACGGGAACACTGAAGCTTTCTTT CASSQGIDGNTEAFF
TRBJ1-1 TRBD1 NA TRBV10-3 TGTGCCATCAGGACAGGGTCGCCTGAAGCTTTCTTT CAIRTGSPEAFF
TRBJ1-1 NA NA TRBV28 TGTGCCAGCAGTCCCCTAGGGGCGGGGTCGAACACTGAAGCTTTCTTT CASSPLGAGSNTEAFF
TRBJ2-3 NA NA TRBV12-3/TRBV12-4 TGTGCCAGCAGTTTAGATGTCGGAGGGGGACCTAGCACAGATACGCAGTATTTT CASSLDVGGGPSTDTQYF
TRBJ2-6 NA NA TRBV7-2 TGTGCCAGCAGGAGGACCGGGGCCAACGTCCTGACTTTC CASRRTGANVLTF
TRBJ2-2 NA many TRBV20-1 TGCAGTGCTAGAGATGACCTTAAGGCCGGGGAGCTGTTTTTT CSARDDLKAGELFF
TRBJ2-3 NA NA TRBV20-1 TGCAGTGCGCAACTCACAGATACGCAGTATTTT CSAQLTDTQYF
TRBJ2-1 NA NA TRBV12-3/TRBV12-4 TGTGCCAGCAGTCCCGAGGGGTGGCGGTACAATGAGCAGTTCTTC CASSPEGWRYNEQFF
TRBJ1-2 TRBD1 few TRBV29-1 TGCAGCGTCGAGGACAGGGACTATGGCTACACCTTC CSVEDRDYGYTF
TRBJ1-1 NA NA TRBV29-1 TGCAGCATCCGGGCTCTCAACGTTGGCACTGAAGCTTTCTTT CSIRALNVGTEAFF
TRBJ2-3 NA NA TRBV2 TGTGCCAGCGCGCGGGAAACCCTATCCAGATACGCGTATTTT CASARETLSRYAYF
TRBJ1-2 NA few TRBV6-6 TGTGCCAGCAGCCCCGCCGGGCGGGAGGCTTACACCTTC CASSPAGREAYTF
TRBJ2-7 NA NA TRBV12-3/TRBV12-4 TGTGCCAGCAGTCCTGCTGAGGGCGAGCAGTACTTC CASSPAEGEQYF
TRBJ2-7 NA few TRBV4-1 TGCGCCAGCAGCCCACCGGAGGGGGCTCAACTCTCCTACGAGCAGTACTTC CASSPPEGAQLSYEQYF
TRBJ1-1 NA NA TRBV6-6 TGTGCCAGCAGTTACGGTCGACCTGAAGCTTTCTTT CASSYGRPEAFF
TRBJ2-7 NA NA TRBV29-1 TGCAGCGTCTGGGACGGACGCTCCTACGAGCAGTACTTC CSVWDGRSYEQYF
TRBJ2-3 NA NA TRBV2 TGTGCCAGCGATGTCCCCCCCGCGTATTTT CASDVPPAYF
TRBJ2-3 NA NA TRBV11-2 TGTGCCAGCAGCCCCGACTGGAACAGATACGCGTATTTT CASSPDWNRYAYF
TRBJ1-4 TRBD1 NA TRBV10-3 TGTGCCACCTCCGGGACAGGGGGCGAAAAACTGTTTTTT CATSGTGGEKLFF
TRBJ2-7 NA few TRBV11-2 TGTGCCAGCAGCCCCCCGCGACCCTCCTACGAGCAGTACTTC CASSPPRPSYEQYF
TRBJ2-7 NA few TRBV15 TGTGCCACCAGCAGAGCAGGGGGGCCCTACGAGCAGTACTTC CATSRAGGPYEQYF
TRBJ2-5 TRBD1 few TRBV27 TGTGCCAGCAGGTGGACAGGGGGCGAAGAGACCCAGTACTTC CASRWTGGEETQYF
TRBJ2-1 NA NA TRBV20-1 TGCAGTGCCCAGGGGTTGACTGAGCAGTTCTTC CSAQGLTEQFF
TRBJ2-1 NA NA TRBV7-9 TGTGCCAGCAGCTTATCCGGGCACAAGACCTACAATGAGCAGTTCTTC CASSLSGHKTYNEQFF
TRBJ2-3 TRBD2 NA TRBV11-2 TGTGCCAGCAGCCCGGGACTAGCGGGAGGGCCAGCAGATACGCAGTATTTT CASSPGLAGGPADTQYF
TRBJ2-1 NA NA TRBV6-5 TGTGCCAGCAGTTACGGGGCGAATGAGCAGTTCTTC CASSYGANEQFF
TRBJ2-7 TRBD1 NA TRBV27 TGTGCCAGCAGCAGGGGGCCCCAAACATACGAGCAGTACTTC CASSRGPQTYEQYF
TRBJ1-2 TRBD1 NA TRBV10-3 TGTGCCGGACAGGGTGACCATAACTATGGCTACACCTTC CAGQGDHNYGYTF
TRBJ2-1 TRBD1 NA TRBV3-1 TGTGCCAGCAGCCAGGGACAGGGGAGGCCCTACAATGAGCAGTTCTTC CASSQGQGRPYNEQFF
TRBJ2-1 TRBD2 NA TRBV5-1 TGCGCCAGCAGCGCCAGCGGGACCGGCAATGAGCAGTTCTTC CASSASGTGNEQFF
TRBJ2-1 TRBD2 few TRBV6-2/TRBV6-3 TGTGCCAGCAGTTCCGGGACTAGCGGCTTTCGGGAGCAGTTCTTC CASSSGTSGFREQFF
TRBJ2-4 NA NA TRBV12-3/TRBV12-4 TGTGCCAGCAGACCGGCCGGGGCCAAAAACATTCAGTACTTC CASRPAGAKNIQYF
TRBJ2-5 NA few TRBV29-1 TGCAGCGTTCGGGGCGAGGGGCAAGAGACCCAGTACTTC CSVRGEGQETQYF
TRBJ2-1 NA NA TRBV27 TGTGCCAGCAGTTTACGGGGGCGGGAGTGGTATGAGCAGTTCTTC CASSLRGREWYEQFF
TRBJ2-7 NA NA TRBV27 TGTGCCAGCAGCCCTGACCGAATCTTTGGGCAGTACTTC CASSPDRIFGQYF
TRBJ1-5 NA NA TRBV20-1 TGCAGTGCCCTCCCCGCATCGAGCAATCAGCCCCAGCATTTT CSALPASSNQPQHF
TRBJ1-2 NA NA TRBV9 TGTGCCAGCAGCGGAGAAAACCTTCATGGCTACACCTTC CASSGENLHGYTF
TRBJ2-3 TRBD2 NA TRBV5-1 TGCGCCAGCAGCGTGGGACTAGCGGGAGGTACTAGCACAGATACGCAGTATTTT CASSVGLAGGTSTDTQYF